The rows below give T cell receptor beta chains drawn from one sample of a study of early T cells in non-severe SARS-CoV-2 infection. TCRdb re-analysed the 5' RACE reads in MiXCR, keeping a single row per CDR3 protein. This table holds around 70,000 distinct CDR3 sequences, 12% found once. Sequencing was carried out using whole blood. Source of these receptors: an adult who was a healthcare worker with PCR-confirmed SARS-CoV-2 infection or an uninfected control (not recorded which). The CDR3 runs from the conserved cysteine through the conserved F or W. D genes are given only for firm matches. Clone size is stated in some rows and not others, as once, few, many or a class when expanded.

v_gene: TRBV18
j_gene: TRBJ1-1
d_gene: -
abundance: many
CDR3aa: CATSTRGPLGMNTEAFF
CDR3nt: TGTGCCACCTCAACCCGGGGGCCATTGGGGATGAACACTGAAGCTTTCTTT

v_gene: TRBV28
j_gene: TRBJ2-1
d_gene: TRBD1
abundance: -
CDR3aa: CASSLLQGKNEQFF
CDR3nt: TGTGCCAGCAGTCTATTACAGGGGAAGAATGAGCAGTTCTTC

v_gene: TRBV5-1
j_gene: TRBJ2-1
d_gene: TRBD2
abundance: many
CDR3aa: CASSSASGRVEQFF
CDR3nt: TGCGCCAGCAGCTCGGCTAGCGGGAGGGTTGAGCAGTTCTTC

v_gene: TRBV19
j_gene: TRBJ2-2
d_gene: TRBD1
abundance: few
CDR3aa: CASSTRGRGVGAGELFF
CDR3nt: TGTGCCAGTAGTACCAGGGGGCGAGGAGTTGGCGCCGGGGAGCTGTTTTTT

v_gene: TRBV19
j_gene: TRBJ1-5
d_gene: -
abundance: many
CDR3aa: CASIHRGGGNQPQHF
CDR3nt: TGTGCCAGTATCCATCGGGGAGGGGGCAATCAGCCCCAGCATTTT

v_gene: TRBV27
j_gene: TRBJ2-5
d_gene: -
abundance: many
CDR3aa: CASSYQGRRETQYF
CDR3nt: TGTGCCAGCAGTTATCAGGGAAGGCGGGAGACCCAGTACTTC

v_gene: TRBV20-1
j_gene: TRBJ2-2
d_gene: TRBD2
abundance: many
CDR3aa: CSASPPGLAGGRNTGELFF
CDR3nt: TGCAGTGCTAGCCCTCCGGGACTAGCGGGGGGCCGGAACACCGGGGAGCTGTTTTTT

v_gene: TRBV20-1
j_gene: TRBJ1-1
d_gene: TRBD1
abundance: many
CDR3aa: CSASRKDRGFGAFF
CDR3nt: TGCAGTGCGTCACGGAAGGACAGGGGCTTTGGAGCTTTCTTT

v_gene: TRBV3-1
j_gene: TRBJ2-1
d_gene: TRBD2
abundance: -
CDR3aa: CASSQASGRASEQFF
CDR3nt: TGTGCCAGCAGCCAAGCTAGCGGGAGGGCCAGCGAGCAGTTCTTC

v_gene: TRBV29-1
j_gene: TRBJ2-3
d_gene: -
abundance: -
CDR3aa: CSVEGTTGDDTQYF
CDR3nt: TGCAGCGTTGAAGGGACTACGGGAGACGATACGCAGTATTTT

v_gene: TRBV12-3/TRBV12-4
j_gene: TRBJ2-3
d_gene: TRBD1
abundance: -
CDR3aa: CASSPGTGSTDTQYF
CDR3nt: TGTGCCAGCAGTCCGGGGACAGGGAGCACAGATACGCAGTATTTT

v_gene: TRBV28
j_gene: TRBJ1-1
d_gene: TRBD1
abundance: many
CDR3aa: CASSSSGTGGTEAFF
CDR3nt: TGTGCCAGCAGTTCCTCAGGGACAGGGGGGACTGAAGCTTTCTTT

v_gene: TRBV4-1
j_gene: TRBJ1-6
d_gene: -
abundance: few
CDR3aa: CASSQEVMGGNSPLHF
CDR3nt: TGCGCCAGCAGCCAAGAGGTAATGGGGGGCAATTCACCCCTCCACTTT

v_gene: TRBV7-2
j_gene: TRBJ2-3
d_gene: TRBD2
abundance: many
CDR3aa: CASSLGAGGANTQYF
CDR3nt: TGTGCCAGCAGCTTAGGGGCGGGAGGCGCAAATACGCAGTATTTT

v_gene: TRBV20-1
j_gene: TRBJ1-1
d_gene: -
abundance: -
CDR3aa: CSAYPPYEAFF
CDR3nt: TGCAGTGCTTACCCACCGTACGAAGCTTTCTTT

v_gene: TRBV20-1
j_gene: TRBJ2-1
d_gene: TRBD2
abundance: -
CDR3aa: CSARRTSGLKGEQFF
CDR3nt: TGCAGTGCTAGACGCACTAGCGGCTTAAAGGGTGAGCAGTTCTTC

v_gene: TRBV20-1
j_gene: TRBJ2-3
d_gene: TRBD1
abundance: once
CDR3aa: CSANLGQGTDTQYF
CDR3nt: TGCAGTGCAAATCTAGGACAGGGGACAGATACGCAGTATTTT

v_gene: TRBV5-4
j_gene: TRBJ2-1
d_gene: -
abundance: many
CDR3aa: CASSLDNPRGNEQFF
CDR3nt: TGTGCCAGCAGCTTGGACAACCCCCGAGGGAATGAGCAGTTCTTC

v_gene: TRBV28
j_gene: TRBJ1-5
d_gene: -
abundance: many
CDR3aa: CASVGTPVNQPQHF
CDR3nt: TGTGCCAGCGTAGGGACTCCTGTCAATCAGCCCCAGCATTTT

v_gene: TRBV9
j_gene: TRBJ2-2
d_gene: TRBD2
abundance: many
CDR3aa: CASSARDYWNTGELFF
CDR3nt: TGTGCCAGCAGCGCCCGGGACTACTGGAACACCGGGGAGCTGTTTTTT

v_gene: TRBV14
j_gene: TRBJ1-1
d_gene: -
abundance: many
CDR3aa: CASSAQSEVNTEAFF
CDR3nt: TGTGCCAGCAGCGCCCAATCCGAAGTGAACACTGAAGCTTTCTTT

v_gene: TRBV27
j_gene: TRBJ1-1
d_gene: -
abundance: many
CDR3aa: CASSLLARGGLNTEAFF
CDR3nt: TGTGCCAGCAGTTTGCTTGCCAGGGGAGGTTTGAACACTGAAGCTTTCTTT

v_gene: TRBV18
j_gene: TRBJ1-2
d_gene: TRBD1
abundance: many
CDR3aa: CASSLGDREVLTYGYTF
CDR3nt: TGTGCCAGCTCACTCGGAGACAGGGAGGTTCTCACCTATGGCTACACCTTC

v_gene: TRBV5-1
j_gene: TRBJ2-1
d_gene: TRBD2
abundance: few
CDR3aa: CASSPLAGGYEQFF
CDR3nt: TGCGCCAGCAGCCCACTAGCGGGAGGGTATGAGCAGTTCTTC

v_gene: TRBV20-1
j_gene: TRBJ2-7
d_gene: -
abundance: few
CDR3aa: CSATQGGGEDEQYF
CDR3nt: TGCAGTGCTACCCAGGGGGGAGGGGAGGACGAGCAGTACTTC

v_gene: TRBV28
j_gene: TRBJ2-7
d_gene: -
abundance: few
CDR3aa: CASTPGGRGTYEQYF
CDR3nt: TGTGCCAGCACCCCTGGGGGGAGAGGGACCTACGAGCAGTACTTC

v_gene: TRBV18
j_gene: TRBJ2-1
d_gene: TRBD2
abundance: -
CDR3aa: CASSPSSGNYNEQFF
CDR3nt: TGTGCCAGCTCACCATCTAGCGGGAACTACAATGAGCAGTTCTTC

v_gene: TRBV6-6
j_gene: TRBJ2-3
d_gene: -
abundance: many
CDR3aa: CASSSGGTTDTQYF
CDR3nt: TGTGCCAGCAGTTCCGGGGGCACGACAGATACGCAGTATTTT

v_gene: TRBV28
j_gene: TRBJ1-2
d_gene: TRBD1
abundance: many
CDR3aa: CASSSTGTAYGYTF
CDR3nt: TGTGCCAGCAGTTCCACCGGGACAGCCTATGGCTACACCTTC

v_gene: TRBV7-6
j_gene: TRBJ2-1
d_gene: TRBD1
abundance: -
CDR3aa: CASSLTGGSYNEQFF
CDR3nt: TGTGCCAGCAGCCTAACAGGGGGCTCCTACAATGAGCAGTTCTTC

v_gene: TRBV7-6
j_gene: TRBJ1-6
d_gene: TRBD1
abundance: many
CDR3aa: CASHPGTGNNSPLHF
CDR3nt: TGTGCCAGTCACCCCGGGACAGGGAATAATTCACCCCTCCACTTT

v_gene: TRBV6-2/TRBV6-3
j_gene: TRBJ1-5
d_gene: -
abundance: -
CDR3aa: CASSYAGPQHF
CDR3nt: TGTGCCAGCAGTTATGCGGGGCCCCAGCATTTT

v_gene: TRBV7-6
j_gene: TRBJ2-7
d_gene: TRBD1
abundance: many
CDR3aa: CASSEQGETYEQYF
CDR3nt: TGTGCCAGCAGCGAACAGGGGGAAACCTACGAGCAGTACTTC

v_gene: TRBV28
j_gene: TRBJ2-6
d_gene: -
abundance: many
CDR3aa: CASNTWGSGANVLTF
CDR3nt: TGTGCCAGCAATACCTGGGGCTCTGGGGCCAACGTCCTGACTTTC

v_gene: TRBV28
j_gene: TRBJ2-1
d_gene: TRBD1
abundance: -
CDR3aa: CASSFSGTGGGEQFF
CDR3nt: TGTGCCAGCAGTTTCTCCGGGACAGGGGGTGGTGAGCAGTTCTTC

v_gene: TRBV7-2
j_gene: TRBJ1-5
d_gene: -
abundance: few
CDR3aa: CASSNRNQPQHF
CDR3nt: TGTGCCAGCAGCAACAGGAATCAGCCCCAGCATTTT

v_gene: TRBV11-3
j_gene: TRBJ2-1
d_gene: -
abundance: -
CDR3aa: CASSLSGGEQFF
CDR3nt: TGTGCCAGCAGCTTATCAGGGGGGGAGCAGTTCTTC

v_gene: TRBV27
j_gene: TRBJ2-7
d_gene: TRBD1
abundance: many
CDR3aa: CASSLSVPTGGEYEQYF
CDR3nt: TGTGCCAGCAGTCTCTCCGTTCCGACAGGGGGCGAATACGAGCAGTACTTC

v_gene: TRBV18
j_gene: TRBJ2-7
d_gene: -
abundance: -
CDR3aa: CASSDGVSYEQYF
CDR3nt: TGTGCCAGCTCGGACGGGGTCTCCTACGAGCAGTACTTC

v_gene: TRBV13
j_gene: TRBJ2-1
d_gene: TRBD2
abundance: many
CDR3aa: CASSLVGLARNEQFF
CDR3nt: TGTGCCAGCAGCTTAGTGGGACTAGCCCGCAATGAGCAGTTCTTC

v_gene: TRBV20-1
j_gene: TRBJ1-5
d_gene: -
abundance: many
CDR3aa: CSARIRRDQPQHF
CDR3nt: TGCAGTGCTAGAATTAGGAGAGATCAGCCCCAGCATTTT

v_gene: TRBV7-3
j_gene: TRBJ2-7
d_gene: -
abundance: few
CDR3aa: CASSPGTSRIDEQYF
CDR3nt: TGTGCCAGCAGCCCAGGGACATCCCGAATCGACGAGCAGTACTTC

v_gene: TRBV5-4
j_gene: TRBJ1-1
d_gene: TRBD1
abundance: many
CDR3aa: CASSLWTGTTEAFF
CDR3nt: TGTGCCAGCAGCTTGTGGACAGGGACCACTGAAGCTTTCTTT

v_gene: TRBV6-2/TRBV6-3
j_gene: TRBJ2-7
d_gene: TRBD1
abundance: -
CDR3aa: CASSSGTGARYEQYF
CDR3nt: TGTGCCAGCAGTTCCGGGACAGGGGCGCGATACGAGCAGTACTTC

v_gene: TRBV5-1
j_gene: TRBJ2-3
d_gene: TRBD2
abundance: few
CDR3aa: CASSLPSGRLGDTQYF
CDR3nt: TGCGCCAGCAGCTTACCTAGCGGGAGATTAGGAGATACGCAGTATTTT

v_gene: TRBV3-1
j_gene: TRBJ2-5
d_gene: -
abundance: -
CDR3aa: CASSQLGETQYF
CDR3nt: TGTGCCAGCAGCCAACTGGGGGAGACCCAGTACTTC

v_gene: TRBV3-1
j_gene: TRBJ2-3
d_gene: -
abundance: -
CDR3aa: CARLQDTQYF
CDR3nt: TGTGCCAGACTCCAGGATACGCAGTATTTT

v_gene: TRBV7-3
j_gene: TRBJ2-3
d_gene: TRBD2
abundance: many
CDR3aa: CASSSIAGPTDTQYF
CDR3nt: TGTGCCAGCAGCTCCATAGCGGGGCCCACAGATACGCAGTATTTT

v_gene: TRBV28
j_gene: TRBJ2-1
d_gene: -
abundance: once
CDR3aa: CASRSQAPYNEQFF
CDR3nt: TGTGCCAGCAGGTCACAAGCCCCTTACAATGAGCAGTTCTTC

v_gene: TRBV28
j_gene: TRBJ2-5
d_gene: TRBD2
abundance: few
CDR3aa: CASSLWTSGGETQYF
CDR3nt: TGTGCCAGCAGTTTATGGACTAGCGGGGGAGAGACCCAGTACTTC

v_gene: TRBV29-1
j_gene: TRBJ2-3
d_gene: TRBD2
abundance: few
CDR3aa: CSVQGGNTDTQYF
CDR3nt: TGCAGCGTTCAGGGAGGGAACACAGATACGCAGTATTTT

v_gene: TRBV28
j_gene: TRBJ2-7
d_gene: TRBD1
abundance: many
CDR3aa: CASSSMGQGSYEQYF
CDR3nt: TGTGCCAGCAGTTCGATGGGACAGGGATCCTACGAGCAGTACTTC

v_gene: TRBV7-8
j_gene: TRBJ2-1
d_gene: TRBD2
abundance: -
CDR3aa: CASSRRAGLAGDKVGNEQFF
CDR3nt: TGTGCCAGCAGCCGAAGGGCGGGTCTAGCGGGAGACAAGGTTGGGAATGAGCAGTTCTTC

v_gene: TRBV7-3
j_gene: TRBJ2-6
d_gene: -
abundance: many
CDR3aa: CASSLQGNGANVLTF
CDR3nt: TGTGCCAGCAGCTTACAGGGGAATGGGGCCAACGTCCTGACTTTC

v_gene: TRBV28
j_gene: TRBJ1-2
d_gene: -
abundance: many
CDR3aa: CASSSITPNYGYTF
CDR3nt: TGTGCCAGCAGTTCCATCACTCCTAACTATGGCTACACCTTC

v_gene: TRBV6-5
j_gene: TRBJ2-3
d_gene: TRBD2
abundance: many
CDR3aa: CASSTRSSSGLTDTQYF
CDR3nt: TGTGCCAGCAGCACCCGGTCTTCTAGCGGGTTGACAGATACGCAGTATTTT

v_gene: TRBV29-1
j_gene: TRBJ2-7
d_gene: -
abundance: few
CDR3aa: CSARPGSSYEQYF
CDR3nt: TGCAGCGCCCGCCCCGGTTCTTCCTACGAGCAGTACTTC

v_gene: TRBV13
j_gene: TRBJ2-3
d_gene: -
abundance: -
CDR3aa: CASSSPLDTQYF
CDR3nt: TGTGCCAGCAGCTCACCACTGGATACGCAGTATTTT

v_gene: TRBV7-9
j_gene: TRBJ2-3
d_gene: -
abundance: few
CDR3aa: CASSNTGYTDTQYF
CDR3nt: TGTGCCAGCAGCAACACAGGGTACACAGATACGCAGTATTTT

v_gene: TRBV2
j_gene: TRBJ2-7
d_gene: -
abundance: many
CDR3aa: CASSERLEQYF
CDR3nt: TGTGCCAGCAGTGAAAGGTTGGAGCAGTACTTC